This is a list of T cell receptor beta chains from one sample in a study of blood T cell repertoires in COVID-19. Profiled with immunoSEQ multiplex PCR; TCRdb holds only in-frame clones, not every one. The sample consists of about 190,000 clones, roughly 73% of them appearing once. The sequenced material came from peripheral blood. The receptor set was obtained from a woman older than 75 with active or convalescent COVID-19. Each CDR3 is given with its conserved first and last residue. The D gene is left open where the match is weak. Not all rows give a size; the values are once, few, many and, for expanded clones, a class.

>-|TRBJ1-2|TRBV5-1|-|14
CASSPSEGNYGYTF
TGCGCCAGCAGCCCATCCGAGGGCAACTATGGCTACACCTTC
>-|TRBJ1-2|TRBV27|-|15
CASSPIPGPNYGYTF
TGTGCCAGCAGTCCCATCCCCGGTCCCAACTATGGCTACACCTTC
>-|TRBJ2-3|TRBV7-8|-|16
CASSPYWGGAADTQYF
TGTGCCAGCAGCCCCTACTGGGGGGGCGCGGCAGATACGCAGTATTTT
>few|TRBJ2-7|TRBV6-2/TRBV6-3|-|13
CASSSWGEYEQYF
TGTGCCAGCAGTTCCTGGGGGGAATACGAGCAGTACTTC
>-|TRBJ2-1|TRBV11-2|-|15
CASSLVPGSYNEQFF
TGTGCCAGCAGCTTAGTGCCAGGGTCCTACAATGAGCAGTTCTTC
>few|TRBJ2-1|TRBV15|TRBD1|17
CATEDRVLGFSYNEQFF
TGTGCCACCGAAGACAGGGTTTTGGGATTCTCCTACAATGAGCAGTTCTTC
>-|TRBJ1-6|TRBV19|-|14
CASSIGRADSPLHF
TGTGCCAGTAGTATAGGCAGGGCGGATTCACCCCTCCACTTT
>-|TRBJ2-1|TRBV4-3|-|14
CASSVRGSYNEQFF
TGCGCCAGCAGCGTAAGGGGTTCCTACAATGAGCAGTTCTTC
>few|TRBJ2-1|TRBV6-2/TRBV6-3|TRBD1|14
CASSSGTGAHEQFF
TGTGCCAGCAGTTCCGGGACAGGTGCTCATGAGCAGTTCTTC
>-|TRBJ1-4|TRBV7-9|TRBD1|15
CASSYGQGENEKLFF
TGTGCCAGCAGCTATGGACAGGGGGAGAATGAAAAACTGTTTTTT
>-|TRBJ1-2|TRBV7-9|TRBD1|13
CASSRDSFYGYTF
TGTGCCAGCAGCCGGGACAGCTTCTATGGCTACACCTTC
>few|TRBJ2-5|TRBV5-5|TRBD2|11
CASSLGLDEYF
TGTGCCAGCAGCTTAGGACTAGACGAGTACTTC
>-|TRBJ2-7|TRBV2|TRBD1|12
CASSGDSWEQYF
TGTGCCAGCAGTGGGGACAGTTGGGAGCAGTACTTC
>-|TRBJ2-7|TRBV7-9|TRBD2|15
CASSFFLAGSYEQYF
TGTGCCAGCAGCTTTTTTCTAGCGGGGTCCTACGAGCAGTACTTC
>-|TRBJ1-4|TRBV7-9|-|13
CASSFTTNEKLFF
TGTGCCAGCAGCTTTACAACTAATGAAAAACTGTTTTTT
>-|TRBJ2-5|TRBV2|TRBD2|16
CASSGLAGGFQETQYF
TGTGCCAGCAGCGGACTAGCGGGGGGGTTCCAAGAGACCCAGTACTTC
>-|TRBJ1-2|TRBV12-1|-|16
CASSFAAAEGNYGYTF
TGTGCCAGCAGCTTTGCGGCAGCGGAAGGGAACTATGGCTACACCTTC
>few|TRBJ1-2|TRBV28|-|11
CASSPTTGYTF
TGTGCCAGCAGCCCCACGACAGGCTACACCTTC
>-|TRBJ2-3|TRBV30|TRBD2|15
CAWRTSGGWTDTQYF
TGTGCCTGGAGAACTAGCGGGGGGTGGACAGATACGCAGTATTTT
>-|TRBJ2-3|TRBV7-9|TRBD1|14
CASSLGQPTDTQYF
TGTGCCAGCAGCCTGGGACAGCCCACAGATACGCAGTATTTT
>-|TRBJ1-5|TRBV19|-|15
CASRTIGQSNQPQHF
TGTGCCAGTAGGACTATCGGACAGAGCAATCAGCCCCAGCATTTT
>-|TRBJ2-7|TRBV19|-|13
CASSPLAVYEQYF
TGTGCCAGTAGTCCCTTAGCTGTCTACGAGCAGTACTTC
>few|TRBJ2-1|TRBV5-6|TRBD1|14
CASSFGQGGNEQFF
TGTGCCAGCAGCTTTGGACAGGGAGGAAATGAGCAGTTCTTC
>-|TRBJ1-1|TRBV5-1|-|13
CASSPGGNTEAFF
TGCGCCAGCAGCCCTGGAGGGAACACTGAAGCTTTCTTT
>-|TRBJ1-1|TRBV25-1|-|14
CASIKSGGENEAFF
TGTGCCAGCATTAAATCGGGAGGGGAGAATGAAGCTTTCTTT
>-|TRBJ1-2|TRBV18|TRBD1|15
CASSPEMGQGDGYTF
TGTGCCAGCTCACCGGAGATGGGACAGGGGGATGGCTACACCTTC
>few|TRBJ1-6|TRBV2|TRBD1|16
CASSAGQALYNSPLHF
TGTGCCAGCAGCGCAGGACAGGCCCTCTATAATTCACCCCTCCACTTT
>-|TRBJ2-7|TRBV6-6|-|15
CASSYSDATVNEQYF
TGTGCCAGCAGTTACTCGGATGCGACAGTTAACGAGCAGTACTTC
>-|TRBJ1-4|TRBV3-1/TRBV3-2|TRBD1|16
CASSPTQGSWSEKLFF
TGTGCCAGCAGCCCAACACAGGGGTCCTGGTCCGAAAAACTGTTTTTT
>-|TRBJ2-2|TRBV6-5|TRBD2|14
CAGATLAGFGELFF
TGTGCCGGGGCGACACTAGCGGGTTTCGGGGAGCTGTTTTTT
>-|TRBJ1-1|TRBV5-1|-|13
CASSLVRNTEAFF
TGCGCCAGCAGCTTGGTCAGGAACACTGAAGCTTTCTTT
>-|TRBJ1-5|TRBV30|-|15
CAWSVRGGSNQPQHF
TGTGCCTGGAGTGTTAGGGGGGGGAGCAATCAGCCCCAGCATTTT
>-|TRBJ1-1|TRBV18|TRBD1|15
CASSLGTGGNTEAFF
TGTGCCAGCTCACTAGGGACAGGGGGGAACACTGAAGCTTTCTTT
>-|TRBJ1-5|TRBV7-8|-|16
CASSPQTGSSNQPQHF
TGTGCCAGCAGCCCTCAAACAGGGTCGAGCAATCAGCCCCAGCATTTT
>-|TRBJ1-4|TRBV5-1|TRBD1|15
CASSPTDRTNEKLFF
TGCGCCAGCAGCCCAACGGACAGGACAAATGAAAAACTGTTTTTT
>-|TRBJ2-3|TRBV7-9|TRBD2|15
CASSRAGGGSDTQYF
TGTGCCAGCAGCCGAGCGGGGGGAGGCTCAGATACGCAGTATTTT
>few|TRBJ1-3|TRBV19|TRBD1|15
CASTPQGNSGNTIYF
TGTGCCAGTACCCCACAGGGGAACTCTGGAAACACCATATATTTT
>-|TRBJ1-2|TRBV28|-|12
CASSFDRNGYTF
TGTGCCAGCAGTTTCGACAGAAATGGCTACACCTTC
>-|TRBJ2-7|TRBV24-1|TRBD1|15
CATSDSQGTAYEQYF
TGTGCCACCAGTGATTCCCAGGGGACAGCCTACGAGCAGTACTTC
>-|TRBJ2-3|TRBV5-6|TRBD2|15
CASTLTSGGTDTQYF
TGTGCCAGCACCCTAACTAGCGGAGGCACAGATACGCAGTATTTT
>-|TRBJ1-1|TRBV5-4|-|14
CASSLGAENTEAFF
TGTGCCAGCAGCTTGGGGGCAGAGAACACTGAAGCTTTCTTT
>-|TRBJ2-6|TRBV5-4|-|20
CASSLNKPGHSNSGANVLTF
TGTGCCAGCAGCTTAAATAAGCCGGGACACTCCAACTCTGGGGCCAACGTCCTGACTTTC
>-|TRBJ2-3|TRBV27|TRBD2|16
CASRESGGVSTDTQYF
TGTGCCAGCAGAGAAAGCGGGGGGGTTAGCACAGATACGCAGTATTTT
>-|TRBJ1-2|TRBV27|TRBD1|14
CASTQYDRAGGYTF
TGTGCCAGCACTCAATATGACAGGGCGGGGGGCTACACCTTC
>-|TRBJ2-1|TRBV3-1/TRBV3-2|-|15
CASSRPPGHYNEQFF
TGTGCCAGCAGCCGGCCTCCGGGACACTATAATGAGCAGTTCTTC
>once|TRBJ1-2|TRBV15|-|12
CATSTYRDGYTF
TGTGCCACCAGCACCTACAGGGACGGCTACACCTTC
>-|TRBJ1-1|TRBV30|-|11
CAWSTGHNAFF
TGTGCCTGGAGTACGGGACATAACGCTTTCTTT
>-|TRBJ1-2|TRBV5-1|TRBD1|13
CASSSTGGEGYTF
TGCGCCAGCAGCTCTACAGGGGGCGAGGGCTACACCTTC
>-|TRBJ1-4|TRBV2|-|14
CASSAAGRNEKLFF
TGTGCCAGCAGTGCGGCCGGGAGGAATGAAAAACTGTTTTTT
>-|TRBJ1-4|TRBV4-1|-|13
CASSRDKEGKLFF
TGCGCCAGCAGCCGCGATAAAGAGGGAAAACTGTTTTTT
>few|TRBJ1-6|TRBV5-1|TRBD1|16
CASSTGQANTNSPLHF
TGCGCCAGCAGCACAGGACAGGCCAACACTAATTCACCCCTCCACTTT
>once|TRBJ2-7|TRBV11-2|-|14
CASSLGTASAEQYF
TGTGCCAGCAGCTTAGGGACAGCCTCGGCCGAGCAGTACTTC
>few|TRBJ1-3|TRBV5-5|-|15
CASSPTGNSGNTIYF
TGTGCCAGCAGCCCAACAGGGAACTCTGGAAACACCATATATTTT
>-|TRBJ1-2|TRBV5-1|TRBD1|13
CASSLGTANGYTF
TGCGCCAGCAGCCTCGGGACAGCAAATGGCTACACCTTC
>-|TRBJ1-4|TRBV2|TRBD1|14
CASSERGGQGALFF
TGTGCCAGCAGTGAAAGAGGGGGACAGGGGGCCCTGTTTTTT